The 20 T cell receptor beta chains below were found in one sample sequenced in a study of CD8+ T cells in alopecia areata. Isolated RNA was reverse transcribed into cDNA used as the sequencing template. Here immunoSEQ multiplex PCR was the method, and the copy in TCRdb shows in-frame clones only, minus some. The top ten hold around 25% of the sample, which has about 110,000 clones, 50% to 70% seen once. The material sequenced was NKG2D-low CD8+ T cells sorted from blood. These TCRs come from a human donor with alopecia areata.

This clone was recorded a few times. Other DNA sequences in this specimen translate into the identical CDR3. This sequence joins TRBV19 and TRBJ1-5; D unclear. The germline gives CDR1 LNHDA, CDR2 SQIVND (reference sequence). V lost 7 bases, J lost 2 bases, and 6 bases lay in between. There are 12 residues in the CDR3. This chain's CDR3 is CASNLGNQPQHF. DNA of the CDR3: TGTGCCAGTAACTTAGGCAATCAGCCCCAGCATTTT.

The chain has TRBV27 and TRBJ1-2; no reliable D call. Trimming removed 3 bases from V and 4 bases from J, with 9 bases in between. The CDR3 is 13 amino acids. From germline, CDR1 is MNHEY and CDR2 SMNVEV (reference sequence). CDR3: CASSFRQSYGYTF. The CDR3 nucleotides read TGTGCCAGCAGTTTTCGCCAATCCTATGGCTACACCTTC.

The chain joins TRBV5-1 to TRBJ2-5; perhaps TRBD1 as D (6 bases). Trimming took 0 bases from V and 5 from J, leaving 23 bases between them. This CDR3 spans 18 amino acids. Per germline, CDR1 SGHRS and CDR2 YFSETQ. In DNA, the CDR3 is TGCGCCAGCAGCTTGGGACCCCCAATGGTTGAGAGGGGGGAGACCCAGTACTTC. Translation: CASSLGPPMVERGETQYF.

This clone has only a few counts. The V gene is TRBV9, the J gene TRBJ2-7, with 7 bases lining up with TRBD2. Per germline, CDR1 SGDLS and CDR2 YYNGEE. J lost 3 bases, V lost 3 bases, and 6 bases had no gene match. This CDR3 has 14 residues. The CDR3 DNA is TGTGCCAGCAGCGCTCGGGGAGGGAACTACGAGCAGTACTTC. Translated, it gives CASSARGGNYEQYF.

The chain combines TRBV13 with TRBJ2-5; tentatively, D is TRBD2 (6 bases). Trimming took 5 bases from V and 5 from J, leaving 12 bases between them. Germline CDR1 and CDR2: PRHDT and FYEKMQ (reference sequence). The CDR3 runs 13 residues. The CDR3: CASSRGGEETQYF. CDR3 nucleotide sequence: TGTGCCAGCAGCCGGGGCGGGGAGGAGACCCAGTACTTC.

This clone turned up a few times. The CDR3 region is CASSSGQNIQYF. The CDR3 bases are TGTGCCAGCAGCTCGGGGCAAAACATTCAGTACTTC. The chain has TRBV5-6 and TRBJ2-4, with D possibly called TRBD1 or TRBD2 (5 bases each). Germline V lookup: CDR1 SGHDT, CDR2 YYEEEE. The V and J ends lost 3 bases and 5 bases respectively, with 6 bases between them. There are 12 residues in the CDR3.

This clone was seen a few times. One end of the junction does not line up with germline, which may come from a read error. This chain joins TRBV27 and TRBJ2-7; 7 positions match TRBD1. The CDR3 runs to 18 residues. Germline V gene sequence: CDR1 MNHEY, CDR2 SMNVEV (reference sequence). The CDR3 reads CASSPKVPRYGTVLSVEF. CDR3 nucleotide sequence: TGTGCCAGCAGTCCAAAGGTCCCGCGATATGGGACAGTTTTGAGCGTCGAATTC.

The chain joins TRBV27 to TRBJ1-2; no clear D. CDR1 is MNHEY and CDR2 is SMNVEV in the germline V gene (reference sequence). CDR3 length equals 13 residues. V lost 4 bases and J 5 bases, leaving 11 bases between the germline ends. The CDR3 is CASSSGPTYGYTF. CDR3 coding DNA: TGTGCCAGCAGTTCTGGACCGACGTATGGCTACACCTTC.

CDR3 nucleotide sequence: TGTGCCAGCAGTGAAGCCCAGGGGCGGTACCAACAAGAGACCCAGTACTTC. Protein product: CASSEAQGRYQQETQYF. This chain joins TRBV6-1 and TRBJ2-5; a weak D match, TRBD1 (6 bases). The CDR3 is made up of 17 amino acids. Per the germline V gene, CDR1 is MNHNS and CDR2 is SASEGT. Trimming stripped 0 bases from V and 2 bases from J, with 16 bases between.

This chain links TRBV5-1 with TRBJ2-1; D not certain. The CDR3 covers 16 residues. Germline CDR1 reads SGHRS; CDR2 reads YFSETQ. Trimming removed 4 bases from V and 5 bases from J, with 19 bases in between. The chain's CDR3 is CASSREPDRVNNEQFF. The CDR3 DNA follows: TGCGCCAGCAGCCGAGAGCCCGATCGAGTGAACAATGAGCAGTTCTTC. Full variable domain (rest looked up from reference TRBV5-1 and TRBJ2-1): KAGVTQTPRYLIKTRGQQVTLSCSPISGHRSVSWYQQTPGQGLQFLFEYFSETQRNKGNFPGRFSGRQFSNSRSEMNVSTLELGDSALYLCASSREPDRVNNEQFFGPGTRLTVL.

The rearrangement links TRBV2 to TRBJ2-3; D is unresolved. Germline CDR1 and CDR2: SNHLY and FYNNEI. V was trimmed by 7 bases and J by 9 bases, leaving 14 bases between them. The CDR3 has 12 amino acids. This chain's CDR3 is CASIGQTRTQYF. In nucleotides, the CDR3 is TGTGCCAGCATCGGCCAAACGCGGACGCAGTATTTT.

The chain employs TRBV27 and TRBJ1-4; 7 bases fit TRBD1. In germline, CDR1 is MNHEY, CDR2 SMNVEV (reference sequence). The CDR3 is made up of 17 amino acids. J was trimmed by 8 bases and V by 5 bases; bases with no gene match: 17. The CDR3 nucleotides read TGTGCCAGCAGTCCCCTGCCTGAGGGGGCGGTTGAAGAAAAACTGTTTTTT. It yields the protein CASSPLPEGAVEEKLFF.

The chain has TRBV2 and TRBJ2-1; maybe TRBD1 (6 bases). CDR3 length: 15 amino acids. V was clipped by 2 bases and J by 1 base, with 9 bases between them. The germline CDR1 and CDR2 sequences are SNHLY and FYNNEI. The CDR3 region has the DNA TGTGCCAGCAGTGAAATGCAGGGGTCCTACAATGAGCAGTTCTTC. Translation: CASSEMQGSYNEQFF.

The genes are TRBV6-5 and TRBJ1-2; D gene uncertain. The CDR3 extends over 15 amino acids. V was trimmed by 0 bases and J by 4 bases, leaving 12 bases between them. Germline V gene data show CDR1 as MNHEY and CDR2 as SVGAGI. The CDR3 reads CASSYSSDFLYGYTF. The DNA of the CDR3 is TGTGCCAGCAGTTACTCGTCTGATTTCCTCTATGGCTACACCTTC.

V usage is TRBV27 and J usage is TRBJ2-1; 7 positions match TRBD1. CDR3 length equals 16 residues. The junction had 15 bases not matched to a gene; V was cut back by 6 bases and J by 7 bases. Germline assignment: CDR1 MNHEY and CDR2 SMNVEV (reference sequence). The CDR3 DNA reads TGTGCCAGCAGCTCGCCACAGGGGTACGTGGGGAATGAGCAGTTCTTC. It yields the protein CASSSPQGYVGNEQFF.

The CDR3 region is CAISELQTYEQYF. The DNA for the CDR3 is TGTGCCATCAGTGAGCTACAAACCTACGAGCAGTACTTC. This chain connects TRBV10-3 to TRBJ2-7, with D unresolved. Per the germline V gene, CDR1 is ENHRY and CDR2 is SYGVKD. This CDR3 is 13 amino acids long. The V end was cut by 2 bases, the J end by 2 bases, with 7 bases between.

The V call is TRBV11-2, the J call TRBJ1-1, with D tentatively TRBD1 (5 bases). The CDR3 length is 14 residues. Germline V gives CDR1 SGHAT, CDR2 FQNNGV. V dropped 4 bases and J dropped 1 base, with 10 bases sitting between them. CDR3 DNA: TGTGCCAGCAGCTCGTTGACAGCGAACACTGAAGCTTTCTTT. Encoded protein: CASSSLTANTEAFF. Full variable domain (rest looked up from reference TRBV11-2 and TRBJ1-1): EAGVAQSPRYKIIEKRQSVAFWCNPISGHATLYWYQQILGQGPKLLIQFQNNGVVDDSQLPKDRFSAERLKGVDSTLKIQPAKLEDSAVYLCASSSLTANTEAFFGQGTRLTVV.

The chain carries TRBV27 and TRBJ1-5, with TRBD1 as a possible D gene (6 bases). Trimming cost V 6 bases and J 4 bases, with 13 bases left between them. The CDR3 has 14 amino acids. Germline V gene data show CDR1 as MNHEY and CDR2 as SMNVEV (reference sequence). The CDR3 loop is CASREWDINQPQHF. CDR3 nucleotide sequence: TGTGCCAGCAGGGAATGGGACATTAATCAGCCCCAGCATTTT.

The V and J genes are TRBV27 and TRBJ2-7; D remains ambiguous. Germline V gene data show CDR1 as MNHEY and CDR2 as SMNVEV (reference sequence). There are 14 residues in the CDR3. With 3 bases removed from V and 1 base from J, the gap between germline ends came to 10 bases. CDR3 loop: CASSLTLGSYEQYF. The DNA of the CDR3 is TGTGCCAGCAGTTTGACTCTCGGGTCCTACGAGCAGTACTTC.

As DNA, the CDR3 is TGTGCCAGCAGTTTGACAGGGATTATGGACATTCAGTACTTC. This sequence encodes CASSLTGIMDIQYF. The V call is TRBV28, the J call TRBJ2-4, with 7 bases identical to TRBD1. CDR3 length: 14 residues. Germline CDR1 and CDR2: MDHEN and SYDVKM. Trimming at V came to 3 bases and at J to 8 bases, leaving 7 bases not matched to a gene.